This passage covers 5 T cell receptor beta chains from one sample sequenced in a study of blood T cell repertoires in COVID-19. The protocol was immunoSEQ multiplex PCR, while the TCRdb copy is restricted to in-frame clones and leaves out a portion. The repertoire consists of some 83,000 clones, with roughly 84% occurring once and the leading ten covering roughly 4%. Sequencing was carried out using peripheral blood. All receptors come from a man over 45 with acute or convalescent COVID-19.

The chain is built from TRBV5-1 and TRBJ2-7, with D perhaps matching TRBD2 (6 bases). CDR1 SGHRS and CDR2 YFSETQ come from the germline V gene. V lost 0 bases and J 7 bases, leaving 17 bases between the germline ends. The CDR3 runs to 15 residues. The DNA of the CDR3 is TGCGCCAGCAGCTTGGCCGGGGGACCGGGGATAGAGCAGTACTTC. Its translation is CASSLAGGPGIEQYF.

This chain uses TRBV14 with TRBJ1-6; D remains unclear. Germline V lookup: CDR1 SGHDN, CDR2 FVKESK. V lost 1 base to trimming and J lost 7 bases, with 14 bases between them. CDR3 length: 16 residues. CDR3 sequence reads: CASSQVGRGGNSPLHF. As DNA, the CDR3 is TGTGCCAGCAGCCAAGTAGGGCGGGGTGGCAATTCACCCCTCCACTTT.

The V and J genes are TRBV7-8 and TRBJ2-1; 12 bases line up with TRBD1. The trim removed 2 bases at V and 8 bases at J, leaving 4 bases unmatched. The CDR3 covers 15 residues. Germline CDR1 and CDR2: SGHVS and FQNEAQ. CDR3 region: CASSLIGTGGHEQFF. CDR3 in DNA: TGTGCCAGCAGCTTAATTGGGACAGGGGGCCATGAGCAGTTCTTC.

V gene TRBV7-6 combines with J gene TRBJ2-5; 7 bases are a match to TRBD2. The germline V gene has CDR1 SGHVS and CDR2 FNYEAQ. V lost 5 bases, J lost 1 base, and 10 bases stayed unmatched. The CDR3 contains 16 residues. The CDR3 loop is CASSPTVGGIQETQYF. As DNA, the CDR3 is TGTGCCAGCAGCCCCACCGTGGGAGGGATCCAAGAGACCCAGTACTTC.

V usage is TRBV27 and J usage is TRBJ2-7; 11 bases align to TRBD2. V shed 0 bases and J 6 bases; nucleotides not matched to a gene: 7. Germline CDR1 MNHEY, CDR2 SMNVEV (reference sequence). This CDR3 comprises 16 residues. The CDR3 sequence is CASSLSGTSGSGEQYF. CDR3 coding DNA: TGTGCCAGCAGTTTATCGGGTACTAGCGGGAGCGGCGAGCAGTACTTC.